This T cell receptor beta chain appears in the sequencing data of a study of blood T cell repertoires in COVID-19. About the study: Sites across the United States, Italy and Spain contributed samples from acute and convalescent COVID-19. Sample material is recorded as cDNA or gDNA derived from T cells, B-cell-depleted T cells, or PBMCs.

Per the study methods: Using reference gene primer amplification, nucleated cell counts were estimated. Data came from immunoSEQ multiplex PCR; TCRdb stores just in-frame clones and leaves some out. For V, J and clone size, that table is used; D and trimming come from the DNA. The sample has 30,000 to 35,000 clones; roughly 91% are singletons. The sequencing sample was made of peripheral blood. The TCR was taken from a man aged 60 to 69 with active COVID-19.

Here the CDR3 reads CASSIRPGGTNEKLFF. For the CDR3, the DNA is TGTGCCAGCAGCATCCGCCCAGGGGGAACTAATGAAAAACTGTTTTTT. This chain uses TRBV7-2 with TRBJ1-4, with TRBD1 matching 7 bases. The length of the CDR3 is 16 residues. Germline lookup yields CDR1 SGHTA and CDR2 FQGNSA. V was clipped by 5 bases and J by 1 base; unmatched bases: 7.